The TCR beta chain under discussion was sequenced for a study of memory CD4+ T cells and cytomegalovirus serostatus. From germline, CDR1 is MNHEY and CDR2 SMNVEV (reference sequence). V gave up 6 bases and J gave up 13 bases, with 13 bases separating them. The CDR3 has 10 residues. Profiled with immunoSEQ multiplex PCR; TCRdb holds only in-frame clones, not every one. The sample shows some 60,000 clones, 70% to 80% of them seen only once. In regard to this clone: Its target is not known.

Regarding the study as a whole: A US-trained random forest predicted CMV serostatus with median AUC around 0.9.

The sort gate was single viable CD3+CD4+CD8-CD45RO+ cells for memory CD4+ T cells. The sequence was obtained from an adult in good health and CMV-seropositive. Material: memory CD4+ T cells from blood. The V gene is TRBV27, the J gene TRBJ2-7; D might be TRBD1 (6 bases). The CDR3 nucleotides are TGTGCCAGCAGAGGACAGTTCTTCTACGTC. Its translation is CASRGQFFYV.